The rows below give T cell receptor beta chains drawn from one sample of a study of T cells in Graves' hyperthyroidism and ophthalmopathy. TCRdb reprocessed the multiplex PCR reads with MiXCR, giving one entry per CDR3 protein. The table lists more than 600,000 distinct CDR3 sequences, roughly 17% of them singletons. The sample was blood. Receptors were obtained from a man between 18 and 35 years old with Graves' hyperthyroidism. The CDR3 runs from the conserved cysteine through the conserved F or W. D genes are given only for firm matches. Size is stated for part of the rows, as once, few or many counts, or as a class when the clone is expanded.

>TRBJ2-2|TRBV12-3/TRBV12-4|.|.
CASSLVRAGTGELFF
TGTGCCAGCAGTTTAGTCAGGGCCGGCACCGGGGAGCTGTTTTTT
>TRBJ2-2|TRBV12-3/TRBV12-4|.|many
CASSPGLAVTGELFF
TGTGCCAGCAGTCCGGGACTCGCTGTAACCGGGGAGCTGTTTTTT
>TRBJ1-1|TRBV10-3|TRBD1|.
CATRDRGLVGTEAFF
TGTGCCACCCGGGACAGGGGGTTAGTCGGCACTGAAGCTTTCTTT
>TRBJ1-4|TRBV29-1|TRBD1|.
CSVLGQGGSNEKLFF
TGCAGCGTCCTCGGACAGGGCGGGTCTAATGAAAAACTGTTTTTT
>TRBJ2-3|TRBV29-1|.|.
CSVDLGTDTQYF
TGCAGCGTTGACCTAGGGACGGATACGCAGTATTTT
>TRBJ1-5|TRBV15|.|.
CATSRDTGNQPQHF
TGTGCCACCAGCAGAGATACGGGGAATCAGCCCCAGCATTTT
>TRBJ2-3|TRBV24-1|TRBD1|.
CATSDPRTGGPSTDTQYF
TGTGCCACCAGTGACCCCCGGACAGGGGGACCATCCACAGATACGCAGTATTTT
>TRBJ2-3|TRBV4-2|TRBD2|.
CASSPKGLAHLYTDTQYF
TGTGCCAGCAGCCCTAAAGGACTAGCGCACCTCTACACAGATACGCAGTATTTT
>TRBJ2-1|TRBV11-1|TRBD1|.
CASSPSPGTGYEQFF
TGTGCCAGCAGCCCCAGTCCCGGGACAGGTTACGAGCAGTTCTTC
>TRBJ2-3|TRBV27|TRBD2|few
CASSLSDGSGTGFTQYF
TGTGCCAGCAGTTTATCTGACGGTAGCGGGACCGGGTTTACGCAGTATTTT
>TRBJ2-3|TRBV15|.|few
CATSRGTDTQYF
TGTGCCACCAGCAGGGGGACAGATACGCAGTATTTT
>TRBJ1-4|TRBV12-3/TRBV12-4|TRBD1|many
CASSSSSGGSRKLGKLFF
TGTGCCAGCAGTTCTTCATCAGGGGGCTCCCGGAAATTGGGGAAACTGTTTTTT
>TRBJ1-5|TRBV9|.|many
CASSVADSVNQPQHF
TGTGCCAGCAGCGTAGCGGACAGTGTCAATCAGCCCCAGCATTTT
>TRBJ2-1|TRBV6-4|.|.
CASSDSIRVRTDEQFF
TGTGCCAGCAGTGACTCGATCCGCGTCAGAACCGATGAGCAGTTCTTC
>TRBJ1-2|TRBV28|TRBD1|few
CASHIAGTGGDYGYTF
TGTGCCAGCCACATTGCCGGGACAGGGGGCGACTATGGCTACACCTTC
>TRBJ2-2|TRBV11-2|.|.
CASSPPRGELFF
TGTGCCAGCAGCCCCCCCCGCGGGGAGCTGTTTTTT
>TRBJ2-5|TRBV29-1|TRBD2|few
CSAQTRLAGGETQYF
TGCAGCGCCCAGACGCGTCTAGCGGGAGGGGAGACCCAGTACTTC
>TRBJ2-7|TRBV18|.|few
CASSRVYRADEQYF
TGTGCCAGCTCAAGAGTCTACAGGGCTGACGAGCAGTACTTC
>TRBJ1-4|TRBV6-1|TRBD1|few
CASSLDRRHEKLFF
TGTGCCAGCAGTCTGGACAGGCGTCATGAAAAACTGTTTTTT
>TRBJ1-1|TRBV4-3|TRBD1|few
CASSQVQGAPDTEAFF
TGCGCCAGCAGCCAAGTACAGGGGGCGCCGGACACTGAAGCTTTCTTT
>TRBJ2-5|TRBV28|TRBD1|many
CAAGQGETQYF
TGTGCTGCCGGACAGGGGGAGACCCAGTACTTC
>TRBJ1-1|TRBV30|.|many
CAWRDSRTEAFF
TGTGCCTGGAGGGACAGCAGGACTGAAGCTTTCTTT
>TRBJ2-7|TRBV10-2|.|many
CASSESKQGPYEQYF
TGCGCCAGCAGTGAGTCGAAACAGGGACCGTACGAGCAGTACTTC
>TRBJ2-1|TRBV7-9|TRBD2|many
CASSLALAVEQFF
TGTGCCAGCAGCCTCGCACTAGCGGTTGAGCAGTTCTTC
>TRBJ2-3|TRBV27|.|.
CASSSTLTGDTQYF
TGTGCCAGCAGTTCAACACTCACTGGGGATACGCAGTATTTT
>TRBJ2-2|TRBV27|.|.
CASSSGYGYIGELFF
TGTGCCAGCAGTTCGGGATATGGATACATCGGGGAGCTGTTTTTT
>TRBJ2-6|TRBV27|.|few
CASRGANVLTF
TGTGCCAGCAGGGGGGCCAACGTCCTGACTTTC
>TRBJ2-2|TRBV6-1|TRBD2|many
CASSAGLAYTGELFF
TGTGCCAGCAGTGCAGGACTAGCTTACACCGGGGAGCTGTTTTTT
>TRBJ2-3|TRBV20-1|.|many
CSARQGLDTQYF
TGCAGTGCTAGACAGGGTCTGGATACGCAGTATTTT
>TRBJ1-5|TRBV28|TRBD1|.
CASRRITGVLGQPQHF
TGTGCCAGCAGACGTATCACAGGGGTACTTGGTCAGCCCCAGCATTTT
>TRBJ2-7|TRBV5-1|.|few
CASSLDRRVSPVEQYF
TGCGCCAGCAGCTTGGACCGCCGGGTATCGCCTGTCGAGCAGTACTTC
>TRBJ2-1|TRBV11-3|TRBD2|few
CASSLTLAFPNEQFF
TGTGCCAGCAGCTTAACACTAGCGTTTCCCAATGAGCAGTTCTTC
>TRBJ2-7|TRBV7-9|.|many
CASSPQGEYEYEQYF
TGTGCCAGCAGCCCACAAGGGGAGTATGAGTACGAGCAGTACTTC
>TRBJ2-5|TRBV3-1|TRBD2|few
CASSQDRAGGLETQYF
TGTGCCAGCAGCCAAGATAGAGCGGGAGGGCTGGAGACCCAGTACTTC
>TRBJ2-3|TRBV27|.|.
CASSSTGMQYF
TGTGCCAGCAGCTCTACCGGGATGCAGTATTTT
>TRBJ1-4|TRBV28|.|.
CASSFLVTEKLFF
TGTGCCAGCAGTTTCCTAGTGACGGAAAAACTGTTTTTT
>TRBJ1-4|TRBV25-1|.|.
CASSELGGFNEKLFF
TGTGCCAGCAGTGAATTAGGGGGGTTTAATGAAAAACTGTTTTTT
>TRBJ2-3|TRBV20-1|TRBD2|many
CSARDLEGGPGDTQYF
TGCAGTGCTAGAGATCTAGAGGGAGGGCCCGGAGATACGCAGTATTTT
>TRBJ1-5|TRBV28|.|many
CASSSTEGIGNQPQHF
TGTGCCAGCAGTTCGACGGAGGGTATTGGCAATCAGCCCCAGCATTTT
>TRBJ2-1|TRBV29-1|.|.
CSVDKGEGHNEQFF
TGCAGCGTTGACAAGGGAGAAGGGCACAATGAGCAGTTCTTC
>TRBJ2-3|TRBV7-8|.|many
CASSQTNQRTDTQYF
TGTGCCAGCAGCCAGACGAACCAACGGACAGATACGCAGTATTTT
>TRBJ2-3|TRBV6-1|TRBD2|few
CASSPLAGEGNTQYF
TGTGCCAGCAGCCCCCTAGCGGGAGAGGGTAATACGCAGTATTTT
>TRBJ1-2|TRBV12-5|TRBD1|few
CASGLVLQGAHSYGYTF
TGTGCTAGTGGTTTGGTTTTACAGGGGGCCCACTCCTATGGCTACACCTTC